The text below deals with one T cell receptor beta chain. Its antigen is undetermined. The authors ran a second PCR of 7 to 11 cycles using a sample-barcoded 5' primer and a J-beta primer mix. TCRdb re-derived calls from the 5' RACE reads in MiXCR, one entry per CDR3 protein. The sample gives about 1.6 million distinct CDR3 sequences, approximately 32% of which show up once; 11% is in the top ten. This specimen comes from a study of blood T cells in healthy people across ages. Study context: There was about one barcoded beta molecule captured by template switching per two T cells.

Study results and caveats: Unsorted PBMCs blocked a conclusive comparison of naive and antigen-experienced cells.

Healthy Caucasian individuals from Russia aged about 6 to 100 served as donors. Germline values: CDR1 MNHNS, CDR2 SASEGT. This CDR3 spans 15 amino acids. Trimming stripped 6 bases from V and 0 bases from J, with 15 bases between. This sequence originates from a woman aged 25 to 45 in good health. Material: blood. The chain carries TRBV6-1 and TRBJ2-7; D is uncertain. For the CDR3, the DNA is TGTGCCAGCAGATCGGGCCGAAAAAGCTCCTACGAGCAGTACTTC. As protein: CASRSGRKSSYEQYF.